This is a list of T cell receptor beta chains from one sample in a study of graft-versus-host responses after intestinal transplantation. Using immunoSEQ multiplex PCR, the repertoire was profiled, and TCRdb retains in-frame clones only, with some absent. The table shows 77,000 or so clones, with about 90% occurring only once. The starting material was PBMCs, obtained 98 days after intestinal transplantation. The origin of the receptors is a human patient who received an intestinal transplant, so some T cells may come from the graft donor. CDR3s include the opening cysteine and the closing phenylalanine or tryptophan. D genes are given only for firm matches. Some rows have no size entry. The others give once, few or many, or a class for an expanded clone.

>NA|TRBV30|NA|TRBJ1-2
TGTGCCTGGAGTAACACCGCCCGGGACGGAGGCCATGGCTACACCTTC
CAWSNTARDGGHGYTF
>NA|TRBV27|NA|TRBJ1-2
TGTGCCAGCAGCTATCGGTCGGGAAAGGGCTATGGCTACACCTTC
CASSYRSGKGYGYTF
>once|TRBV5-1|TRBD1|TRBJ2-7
TGCGCCAGCAGCTTGGACAGGGGAACCTACGAGCAGTACTTC
CASSLDRGTYEQYF
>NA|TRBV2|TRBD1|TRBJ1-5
TGTGCCAGCAGGTACAGGGGGCCGGATCAGCCCCAGCATTTT
CASRYRGPDQPQHF
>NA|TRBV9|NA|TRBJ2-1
TGTGCCAGCAGCGTAGACGGGACCCAAAACAATGAGCAGTTCTTC
CASSVDGTQNNEQFF
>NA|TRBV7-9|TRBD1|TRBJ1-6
TGTGCCAGCAGCTTAGAGGACAGGGATAATTCACCCCTCCACTTT
CASSLEDRDNSPLHF
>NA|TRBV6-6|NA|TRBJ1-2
TGTGCCAGCAGGTTCTCTGAGGCTAACTATGGCTACACCTTC
CASRFSEANYGYTF
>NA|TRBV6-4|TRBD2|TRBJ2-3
TGTGCCAGCAGCGCGGGGGTCACAGATACGCAGTATTTT
CASSAGVTDTQYF
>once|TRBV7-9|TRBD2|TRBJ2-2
TGTGCCAGCAGCTTTCCCAGCGGGGGGCCCACCGGGGAGCTGTTTTTT
CASSFPSGGPTGELFF
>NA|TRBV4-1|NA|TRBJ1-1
TGCGCCAGCAGCCAGCTAAGAGTCACTGAAGCTTTCTTT
CASSQLRVTEAFF
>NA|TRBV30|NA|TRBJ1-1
TGTGCCTGGATCACCGGGCTCACTGAAGCTTTCTTT
CAWITGLTEAFF
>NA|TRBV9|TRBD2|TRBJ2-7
TGTGCCAGCAGCGTAGCGTCAGTGGCTGGGGGGGGCGAGCAGTACTTC
CASSVASVAGGGEQYF
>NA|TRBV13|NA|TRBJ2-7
TGTGCCAGCGGGCAGCAGGACAGTTGGGCCTACGAGCAGTACTTC
CASGQQDSWAYEQYF
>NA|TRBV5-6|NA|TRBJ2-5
TGTGCCAGCAGCTTGGAGAGGGAAGAGACCCAGTACTTC
CASSLEREETQYF
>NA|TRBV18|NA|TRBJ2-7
TGTGCCAGCTCACCCCCTTCTAGCGTCTACGAGCAGTACTTC
CASSPPSSVYEQYF
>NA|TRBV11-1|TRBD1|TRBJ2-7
TGTGCCAGCAGATCCACAGGGGGCGCCCCCTACGAGCAGTACTTC
CASRSTGGAPYEQYF
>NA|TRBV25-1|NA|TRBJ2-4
TGTGCCAGCAGTGAATACAGGGAGTCGGACATTCAGTACTTC
CASSEYRESDIQYF
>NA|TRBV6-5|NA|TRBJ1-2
TGTGCCAGCAGTCCCTCGGGATATGGCTACACCTTC
CASSPSGYGYTF
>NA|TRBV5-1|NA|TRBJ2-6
TGCGCCAGCAGCTGGCCGGGCTCTGGGGCCAACGTCCTGACTTTC
CASSWPGSGANVLTF
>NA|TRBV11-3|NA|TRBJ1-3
TGTGCCAGCAGCTCGCGTCCTTATTGGCCTGGAAACACCATATATTTT
CASSSRPYWPGNTIYF
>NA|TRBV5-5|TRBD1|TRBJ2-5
TGTGCCAGCAGCCCACGGACAGGGGGGGAGACCCAGTACTTC
CASSPRTGGETQYF
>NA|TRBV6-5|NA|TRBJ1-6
TGTGCCGTGGGTCCTAGCTCCTATAATTCACCCCTCCACTTT
CAVGPSSYNSPLHF
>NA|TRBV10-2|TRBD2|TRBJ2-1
TGCGCCAGCAGTGGGATAGCGGGGGGCGATGAGCAGTTCTTC
CASSGIAGGDEQFF
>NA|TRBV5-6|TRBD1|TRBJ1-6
TGTGCCAGCAGGACAGGGGGATGGAATTCACCCCTCCACTTT
CASRTGGWNSPLHF
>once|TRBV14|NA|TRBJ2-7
TGTGCCAGCAGCCTAATATACACCGTCCACTCCTACGAGCAGTACTTC
CASSLIYTVHSYEQYF
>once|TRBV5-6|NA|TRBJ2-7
TGTGCCAGTGAAACGATCCGGGACATCAGTTCCTACGAGCAGTACTTC
CASETIRDISSYEQYF
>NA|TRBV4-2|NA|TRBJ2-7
TGTGCCAGCAGCCAAGGGACCTACGAGCAGTACTTC
CASSQGTYEQYF
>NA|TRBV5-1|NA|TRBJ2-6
TGCGCCAGCAGCTTAAGGACAGTTAGCGTTCTCTCTGGGGCCAACGTCCTGACTTTC
CASSLRTVSVLSGANVLTF
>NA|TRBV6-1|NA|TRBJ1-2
TGTGCCAGCAGTGAAACTCCGGGGGAGTATGGCTACACCTTC
CASSETPGEYGYTF
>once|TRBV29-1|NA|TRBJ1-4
TGCAGCGTAGAGGGTCGGGGTGGTGAAAAACTGTTTTTT
CSVEGRGGEKLFF
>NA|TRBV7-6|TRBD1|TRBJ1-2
TGTGCCAGCAGCCCTAGACAGGGGTATGGCTACACCTTC
CASSPRQGYGYTF
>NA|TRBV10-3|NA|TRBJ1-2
TGTGCCACCCAGTTTGCGTATGGCTACACCTTC
CATQFAYGYTF
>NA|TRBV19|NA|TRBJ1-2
TGTGCCAGTAGTATTACGGCTGCTAACTATGGCTACACCTTC
CASSITAANYGYTF
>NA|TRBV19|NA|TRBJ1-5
TGTGCCAGTAGTATAGAGGGCCAGCCCCAGCATTTT
CASSIEGQPQHF
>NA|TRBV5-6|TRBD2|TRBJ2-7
TGTGCCAGCAGCTTGAGGGGCAGCGGGATCCTCGACGAGCAGTACTTC
CASSLRGSGILDEQYF
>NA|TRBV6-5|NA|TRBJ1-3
TGTGCCAGCAGTTACGATCGAGAGGGGAGAAACACCATATATTTT
CASSYDREGRNTIYF
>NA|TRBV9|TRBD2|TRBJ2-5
TGTGCCAGCAGCGTAGGGGCTAGCGGGAGGGCCGGGGAGACCCAGTACTTC
CASSVGASGRAGETQYF
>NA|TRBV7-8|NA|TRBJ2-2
TGTGCCAGCTCCAACACCGGGGAGCTGTTTTTT
CASSNTGELFF
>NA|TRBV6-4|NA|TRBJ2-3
TGTGCCAGCAGTGACTCACTAACAGATACGCAGTATTTT
CASSDSLTDTQYF
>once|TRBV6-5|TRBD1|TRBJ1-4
TGTGCCAGCAAAAGATCGGGACAGAATAATGAAAAACTGTTTTTT
CASKRSGQNNEKLFF
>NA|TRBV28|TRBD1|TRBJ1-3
TGTGCCAGCAGTTTACAACGGGCGACAGGGTCTGGAAACACCATATATTTT
CASSLQRATGSGNTIYF
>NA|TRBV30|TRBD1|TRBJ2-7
TGTGCCTGGAGTGGAGGCAGGGGGCTAGACGAGCAGTACTTC
CAWSGGRGLDEQYF
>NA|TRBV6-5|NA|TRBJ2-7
TGTGCCAGCAGTCGCCATACTAAGCTCGAGCAGTACTTC
CASSRHTKLEQYF
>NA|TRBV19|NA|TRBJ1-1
TGTGCCAGCCCTGTGGGAGAGAGTTCCACTGAAGCTTTCTTT
CASPVGESSTEAFF
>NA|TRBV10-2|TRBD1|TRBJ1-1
TGCGCCAGCAGACCGGGACAGATGAACACTGAAGCTTTCTTT
CASRPGQMNTEAFF
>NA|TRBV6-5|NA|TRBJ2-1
TGTGCCAGCAGTTACAGGGGATCCTACAATGAGCAGTTCTTC
CASSYRGSYNEQFF
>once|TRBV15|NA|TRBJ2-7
TGTGCCACCAGCAGAGACGACAACTACGAGCAGTACTTC
CATSRDDNYEQYF
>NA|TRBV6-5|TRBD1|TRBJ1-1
TGTGCCAGCAGTTACCCTCGACAGGGAGGCGGCACTGAAGCTTTCTTT
CASSYPRQGGGTEAFF
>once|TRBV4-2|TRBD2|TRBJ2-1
TGTGCCAGCAGCCAAGATTCAACTAGCGGGGGGGCATATTACAATGAGCAGTTCTTC
CASSQDSTSGGAYYNEQFF
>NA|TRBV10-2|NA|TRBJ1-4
TGCGCCAGCAGTGCGGGAGGTGGGAGTGAAAAACTGTTTTTT
CASSAGGGSEKLFF